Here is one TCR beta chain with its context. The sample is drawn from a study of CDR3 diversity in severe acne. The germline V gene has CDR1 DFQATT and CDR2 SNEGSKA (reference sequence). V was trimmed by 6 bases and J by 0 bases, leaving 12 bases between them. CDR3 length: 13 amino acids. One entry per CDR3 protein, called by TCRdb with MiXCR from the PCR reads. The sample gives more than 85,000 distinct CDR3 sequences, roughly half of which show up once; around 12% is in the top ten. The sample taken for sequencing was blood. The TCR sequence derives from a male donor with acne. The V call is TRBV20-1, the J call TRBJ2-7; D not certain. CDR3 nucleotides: TGCAGTGCCTCGGGCCGGAGCTCCTACGAGCAGTACTTC. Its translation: CSASGRSSYEQYF.